The clone carrying this T cell receptor beta chain was found many times. This specimen comes from a study of human T cells and chemical hapten exposure. The time point was: pre-sensitization, week 0. The treatment is: therapeutic diphenylcyclopropenone sensitization with weekly scalp DPC. This CDR3 region has 12 residues. V was clipped by 2 bases and J by 6 bases, with 4 bases between them. The germline V gene encodes CDR1 MNHEY and CDR2 SMNVEV (reference sequence). TCRdb used MiXCR to reprocess the RACE reads, holding one entry per CDR3 protein. The sample has about 380,000 distinct CDR3 sequences; 4.5% to 6% are singletons.

This clonotype was sampled from a woman between 45 and 60 years old with alopecia areata. Some clones in this sample may be carry-over from other donors' samples. Sample: whole blood, taken in connection with sensitization to the hapten diphenylcyclopropenone (DPC). The chain uses TRBV27 and TRBJ2-2, with unresolved D. The CDR3 spells CASSLMSGELFF. The CDR3 coding sequence is TGTGCCAGCAGTTTAATGTCCGGGGAGCTGTTTTTT.